This TCR beta chain stems from a study of OX40 agonist ivuxolimab in advanced cancers. About the study: Ivuxolimab, an antibody that agonizes OX40 (CD134), was administered to the patients. Intravenous ivuxolimab at 0.01 to 10 mg/kg was given to patients every 2 weeks.

Clones were read by immunoSEQ multiplex PCR, and TCRdb kept only the in-frame ones, dropping some. The table lists fewer than 95,000 clones, approximately 85% of them singletons. This CDR3 is 12 amino acids long. Germline V gene data show CDR1 as MNHNY and CDR2 as SVGAGI (reference sequence). V was trimmed by 6 bases and J by 2 bases, leaving 7 bases between them. The starting material was CD4+ or CD8+ T cells sorted from blood, obtained in a trial of the OX40 agonist ivuxolimab. The receptor comes from an adult with an advanced solid tumor such as melanoma, head and neck, liver or kidney cancer. V usage is TRBV6-6 and J usage is TRBJ1-2; no clear D. CDR3 region: CASRGSNYGYTF. In DNA, the CDR3 is TGTGCCAGCAGGGGTTCCAACTATGGCTACACCTTC.